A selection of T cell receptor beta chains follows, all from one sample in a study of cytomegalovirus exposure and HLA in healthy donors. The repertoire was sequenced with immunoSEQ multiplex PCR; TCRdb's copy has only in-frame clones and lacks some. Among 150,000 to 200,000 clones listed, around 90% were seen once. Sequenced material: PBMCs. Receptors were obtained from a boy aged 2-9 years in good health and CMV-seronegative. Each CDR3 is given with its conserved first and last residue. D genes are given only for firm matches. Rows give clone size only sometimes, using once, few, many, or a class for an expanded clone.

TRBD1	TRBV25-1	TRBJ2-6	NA	TGTGCCAGCAGTCAGGGGGCCGTCCTCTCTGGGGCCAACGTCCTGACTTTC	CASSQGAVLSGANVLTF
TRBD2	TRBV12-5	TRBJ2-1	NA	TGTGCTAGTGGCGTTTCGGGACTACGATCTGAGCAGTTCTTC	CASGVSGLRSEQFF
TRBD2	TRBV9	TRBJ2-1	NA	TGTGCCAGCAGCGTAGCCGGGGGGGCTGCTAGCGGGAGGGCCAATCATGAGCAGTTCTTC	CASSVAGGAASGRANHEQFF
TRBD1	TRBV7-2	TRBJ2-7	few	TGTGCCAGCAGCGCAAGGGACAGGGGACCGTACGAGCAGTACTTC	CASSARDRGPYEQYF
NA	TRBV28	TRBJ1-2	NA	TGTGCCAGCAGTCCCGCAGGGGCGAACTATGGCTACACCTTC	CASSPAGANYGYTF
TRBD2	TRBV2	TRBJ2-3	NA	TGTGCCAGCAGTGGCGAGCGGGGGGTGGTCGATACGCAGTATTTT	CASSGERGVVDTQYF
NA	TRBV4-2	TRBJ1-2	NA	TGTGCCAGCAGCGAAATCGGCTATGGCTACACCTTC	CASSEIGYGYTF
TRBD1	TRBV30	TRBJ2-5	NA	TGTGCCCACGAACGGGACAGGGGGCAGACCCAGTACTTC	CAHERDRGQTQYF
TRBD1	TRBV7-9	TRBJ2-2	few	TGTGCCAGCAGCTCTCGACAGGGAATCGGGGAGCTGTTTTTT	CASSSRQGIGELFF
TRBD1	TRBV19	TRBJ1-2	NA	TGTGCCAGTACCTTGACAGGGTCTAACTATGGCTACACCTTC	CASTLTGSNYGYTF
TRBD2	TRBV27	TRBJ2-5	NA	TGTGCCAGCAGTTCAGGGGTAGCGGGGAGCCAAGAGACCCAGTACTTC	CASSSGVAGSQETQYF
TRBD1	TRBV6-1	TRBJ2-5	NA	TGTGCCTCCCACAGGGGATATGTGGAGACCCAGTACTTC	CASHRGYVETQYF
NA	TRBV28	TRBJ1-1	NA	TGTGCCAGCAGTGGAGGGGAGGTTGGGGCTTTCTTT	CASSGGEVGAFF
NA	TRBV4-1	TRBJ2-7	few	TGCGCCAGCAGCCTTCCAGGGTGGGACGAGCAGTACTTC	CASSLPGWDEQYF
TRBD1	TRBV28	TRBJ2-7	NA	TGTGCCAGCAGGAAACCGGGACAGGGGACCTACGAGCAGTACTTC	CASRKPGQGTYEQYF
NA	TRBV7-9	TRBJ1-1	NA	TGTGCCAGCAGCCCAACACAGGGACTAAACACTGAAGCTTTCTTT	CASSPTQGLNTEAFF
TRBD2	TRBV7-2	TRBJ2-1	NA	TGTGCCAGCAGTACTATTCTGGCTAGCGGCCCCAATGAGCAGTTCTTC	CASSTILASGPNEQFF
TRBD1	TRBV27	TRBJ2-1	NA	TGTGCCAGCACCCCGTGGACAGGGAGGTCCTACAATGAGCAGTTCTTC	CASTPWTGRSYNEQFF
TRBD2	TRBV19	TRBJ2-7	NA	TGTGCCAGTAGTATACTAGCGGATACCTACGAGCAGTACTTC	CASSILADTYEQYF
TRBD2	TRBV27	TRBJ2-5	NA	TGTGCCAGCAGTTTATGGGGGGGACAAGAGACCCAGTACTTC	CASSLWGGQETQYF
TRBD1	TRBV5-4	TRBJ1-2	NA	TGTGCCAGCAGCTCGGCTTCTACAGGGGCTTATGGCTACACCTTC	CASSSASTGAYGYTF
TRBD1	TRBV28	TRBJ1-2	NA	TGTGCCAGCAGTTTAGGACCAGGGGGGAGATCGGGCTATGGCTACACCTTC	CASSLGPGGRSGYGYTF
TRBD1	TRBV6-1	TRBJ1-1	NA	TGTGCCAGCAGGGACAGGGTGTGGAACACTGAAGCTTTCTTT	CASRDRVWNTEAFF
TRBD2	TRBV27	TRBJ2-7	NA	TGTGCCAGCAGTCCAATCGGGAGGACGGGCGAGCAGTACTTC	CASSPIGRTGEQYF
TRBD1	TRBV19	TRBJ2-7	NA	TGTGCCAGTAGCCCCGCGACAGGGGCCGAGCAGTACTTC	CASSPATGAEQYF
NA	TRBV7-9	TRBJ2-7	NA	TGTGCCAGCAGCTCGCGGGTAGGATCCTACGAGCAGTACTTC	CASSSRVGSYEQYF
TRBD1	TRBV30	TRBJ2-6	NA	TGTGCCTGGAACAGGGGATCTACGTCTGGGGCCAACGTCCTGACTTTC	CAWNRGSTSGANVLTF
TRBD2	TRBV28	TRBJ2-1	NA	TGTGCCAGCAGTTCCTTAATTTTGCGCGGGAGGGTCAATGAGCAGTTCTTC	CASSSLILRGRVNEQFF
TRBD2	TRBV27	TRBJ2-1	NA	TGTGCCAGCAGTCCCGACCGGGGCGGGAGGGGGTACAATGAGCAGTTCTTC	CASSPDRGGRGYNEQFF
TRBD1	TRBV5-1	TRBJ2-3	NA	TGCGCCAGCAGCTCCAGGACAGGTCAAGCCGCAGATACGCAGTATTTT	CASSSRTGQAADTQYF
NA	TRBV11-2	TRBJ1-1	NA	TGTGCCAGCAGCTTAGAGGGCATACTGAACACTGAAGCTTTCTTT	CASSLEGILNTEAFF
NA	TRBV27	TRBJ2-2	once	TGTGCCAGCAGTCCAGCGAACACCGGGGAGCTGTTTTTT	CASSPANTGELFF
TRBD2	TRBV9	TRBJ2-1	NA	TGTGCCAGCAGCACCGAGTCCCCTCTGCTAGCGGGGTACAATGAGCAGTTCTTC	CASSTESPLLAGYNEQFF
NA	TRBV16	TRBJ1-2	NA	TGTGCCAGCAGCCAATCACTGATGAACTATGGCTACACCTTC	CASSQSLMNYGYTF
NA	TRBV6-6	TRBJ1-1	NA	TGTGCCAGCAGTTACTCGAGGGTGAACACTGAAGCTTTCTTT	CASSYSRVNTEAFF
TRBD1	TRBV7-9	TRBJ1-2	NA	TGTTCCAGCAGCCCGGACAGGGTTAGTGGCTACACCTTC	CSSSPDRVSGYTF
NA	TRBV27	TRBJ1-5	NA	TGTGCCAGCAGTTTATCTGGGAAACCAGGGGTGCAGCCCCAGCATTTT	CASSLSGKPGVQPQHF
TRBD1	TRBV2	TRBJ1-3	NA	TGTGCCAGCAGTCGACAGGGGGCTGACTCTGGAAACACCATATATTTT	CASSRQGADSGNTIYF
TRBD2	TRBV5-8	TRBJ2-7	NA	TGTGCCAGCAGCCTTAGCGGGGGGGGGATCGAGCAGTACTTC	CASSLSGGGIEQYF
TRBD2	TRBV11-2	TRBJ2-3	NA	TGTGCCAGCAGCTTAACGGGAGGGATATATGATACGCAGTATTTT	CASSLTGGIYDTQYF
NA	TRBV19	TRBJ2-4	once	TGTGCCAGTAGTAGGGACTTTGGAAACATTCAGTACTTC	CASSRDFGNIQYF
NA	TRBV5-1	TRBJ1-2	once	TGCGCCAGCAGCCTGGGGCAGTTGAACTATGGCTACACCTTC	CASSLGQLNYGYTF
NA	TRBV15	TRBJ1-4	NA	TGTGCCACCAGCAGAGAGTATAGCACACAACTGTTTTTT	CATSREYSTQLFF
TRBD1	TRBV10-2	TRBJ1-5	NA	TGCGCCAGCAGTACCGACAGGGAGTACAATCAGCCCCAGCATTTT	CASSTDREYNQPQHF
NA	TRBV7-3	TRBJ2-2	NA	TGTGCCAGCAGCTTATGGCCTACCGGGGAGCTGTTTTTT	CASSLWPTGELFF
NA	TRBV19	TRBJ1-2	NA	TGTGCCAGTAGTATAGGGCAGGGCGAAAACTATGGCTACACCTTC	CASSIGQGENYGYTF
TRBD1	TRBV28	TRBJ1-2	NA	TGTGCCAGCAGTTTTAGTACCGGGGACAGCATTCTTGGCTACACCTTC	CASSFSTGDSILGYTF
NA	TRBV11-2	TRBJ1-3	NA	TGTGCCAGCAGCTTAGGAGGATACACCATATATTTT	CASSLGGYTIYF